Presented here are 25 T cell receptor beta chains from one specimen sequenced in a study of a mutant IDH1 vaccine in newly diagnosed glioma. Specified time point: week 11, during vaccination. Vaccinated patients received 300 ug of mutant IDH1 20-mer peptide per dose, with topical imiquimod. Profiled with immunoSEQ multiplex PCR; TCRdb holds only in-frame clones, not every one. The sample holds about 31,000 clones, under 80% seen once. No antigen has been identified for these receptors. Here the sequenced sample was PBMCs, taken from a glioma patient whose treatment included an IDH1 peptide vaccine. The receptors derive from a man aged 30-40 years with glioma.

This chain links TRBV4-2 with TRBJ2-1; D unresolved. The CDR3 runs 17 residues. V shed 0 bases and J shed 12 bases, with 24 bases lying between them. The germline V gene has CDR1 LGHNA and CDR2 YNFKEQ. Written as DNA, the CDR3 is TGTGCCAGCAGCCAAGAGGTCGGGCTTTCATACCTCGGACGGCAGTTCTTC. This codes for CASSQEVGLSYLGRQFF.

The rearrangement links TRBV4-1 to TRBJ1-5, with a tentative D call TRBD1 (5 bases). V was trimmed by 2 bases and J by 4 bases, leaving 12 bases between them. The CDR3 is 15 residues long. Germline loops: CDR1 MGHRA, CDR2 YSYEKL. The CDR3 region is CASSQYGDPNQPQHF. The CDR3 DNA sequence: TGCGCCAGCAGCCAATACGGGGACCCGAATCAGCCCCAGCATTTT.

V gene TRBV7-9 combines with J gene TRBJ1-1; D gene ambiguous. CDR1 is SEHNR, CDR2 FQNEAQ, per germline (reference sequence). The CDR3 runs to 12 residues. V was clipped by 1 base and J by 9 bases, with 9 bases between them. This chain's CDR3 is CASSLGGRQAFF. CDR3 in DNA: TGTGCCAGCAGCTTAGGTGGACGGCAAGCTTTCTTT.

The J gene is TRBJ2-1, the V gene TRBV5-6, with 7 bases lining up with TRBD1. The CDR3 loop spans 13 amino acids. Looked up from germline, CDR1 is SGHDT and CDR2 is YYEEEE. Trimming cost V 4 bases and J 7 bases; bases outside gene matches: 5. The CDR3 nucleotides are TGTGCCAGCAGCCTACAGGGGCCAAATGAGCAGTTCTTC. Translated, it gives CASSLQGPNEQFF.

The genes are TRBV7-2 and TRBJ1-2; no firm D call. The CDR3 runs 13 residues. Per the germline V gene, CDR1 is SGHTA and CDR2 is FQGNSA. V lost 5 bases, J lost 0 bases, and 7 bases lay in between. CDR3 coding DNA: TGTGCCAGCAGCCTAGGGACTAACTATGGCTACACCTTC. This codes for CASSLGTNYGYTF.

The CDR3 nucleotides read TGTGCCACCAGCAGAGGGACAGGGCCCTACGAGCAGTACTTC. Its translation is CATSRGTGPYEQYF. The V gene is TRBV15, the J gene TRBJ2-7; TRBD1 matches at 8 bases. CDR1 is LNHNV and CDR2 is YYDKDF in the germline V gene (reference sequence). V trimming: 1 base; J trimming: 2 bases; junction bases outside the gene matches: 1. The CDR3 loop spans 14 amino acids.

The genes are TRBV6-6 and TRBJ1-1; no firm D call. Germline V gives CDR1 MNHNY, CDR2 SVGAGI (reference sequence). Trimming removed 2 bases from V and 0 bases from J, with 10 bases in between. The CDR3 totals 15 residues. CDR3 loop: CASSYTSDLNTEAFF. Here the CDR3 DNA reads TGTGCCAGCAGTTACACGTCCGACCTGAACACTGAAGCTTTCTTT.

The chain links TRBV15 to TRBJ2-3; D not certain. Trimming took off 3 bases at V and 6 bases at J, with 10 bases between the two ends. Germline V gives CDR1 LNHNV, CDR2 YYDKDF (reference sequence). This CDR3 is 13 amino acids long. CDR3 bases: TGTGCCACCAGCAGCCCTTCGAGTGATACGCAGTATTTT. This gives the protein CATSSPSSDTQYF.

The chain links TRBV7-2 to TRBJ1-4, with 7 bases fitting TRBD1. V lost 5 bases, J lost 9 bases, and 9 bases stayed unmatched. There are 14 residues in the CDR3. Germline V CDR1 and CDR2: SGHTA, FQGNSA. This CDR3 is CASSATGRWKKLFF. The CDR3 DNA is TGTGCCAGCAGCGCGACAGGGCGCTGGAAAAAACTGTTTTTT.

The chain links TRBV5-8 to TRBJ2-1; D is undetermined. V dropped 0 bases and J dropped 5 bases, with 3 bases sitting between them. Germline lookup yields CDR1 SGHTS and CDR2 YDEGEE. CDR3 size: 12 residues. The CDR3 DNA is TGTGCCAGCAGCTTGGGGGACAATGAGCAGTTCTTC. It codes for CASSLGDNEQFF.

V usage is TRBV11-2 and J usage is TRBJ2-7, with D unclear. V was cut by 3 bases and J by 5 bases, with 2 bases left in between. CDR1 and CDR2 from the germline V gene are SGHAT and FQNNGV. CDR3 size: 10 residues. The CDR3 DNA follows: TGTGCCAGCAGCTTCCACGAGCAGTACTTC. Amino acids: CASSFHEQYF.

The rearrangement links TRBV29-1 to TRBJ2-3; D might be TRBD1 (6 bases). Trimming pared 2 bases from V and 4 bases from J, leaving 13 bases between. The germline V gene encodes CDR1 SQVTM and CDR2 ANQGSEA. CDR3 length equals 14 residues. The CDR3 spells CSVETQGFSDTQYF. CDR3 in DNA: TGCAGCGTTGAAACACAGGGTTTTTCAGATACGCAGTATTTT.

The rearrangement uses TRBV7-2 and TRBJ2-3, with D unclear. Germline values: CDR1 SGHTA, CDR2 FQGNSA. The V end was cut by 4 bases, the J end by 4 bases, with 6 bases between. The CDR3 runs to 12 residues. The CDR3 region is CASSSWADTQYF. CDR3 sequence (DNA): TGTGCCAGCAGCTCGTGGGCAGATACGCAGTATTTT.

This clone was found a few times. V is TRBV5-1 and J is TRBJ1-1; 8 positions agree with TRBD1. This CDR3 is 15 amino acids long. The V and J ends lost 4 bases and 4 bases, in that order; junction bases with no gene match: 9. The V gene's germline CDR1 is SGHRS and CDR2 YFSETQ. The CDR3: CASSSQGAQSTEAFF. The CDR3 bases are TGCGCCAGCAGCAGCCAGGGGGCTCAATCCACTGAAGCTTTCTTT.

The chain uses TRBV6-1 and TRBJ2-2; D is perhaps TRBD2 (5 bases). This CDR3 is built from 13 residues. Per germline, CDR1 MNHNS and CDR2 SASEGT. With 4 bases removed from V and 5 bases from J, the gap between germline ends came to 8 bases. CDR3 bases: TGTGCCAGCAGTGGGACTCTAACCGGGGAGCTGTTTTTT. Residues: CASSGTLTGELFF.

This clone has a handful of counts. J is TRBJ1-4 and V is TRBV7-9, with TRBD1 matching 8 bases. Germline V gives CDR1 SEHNR, CDR2 FQNEAQ (reference sequence). Trimming cost V 6 bases and J 3 bases; bases outside gene matches: 3. The CDR3 spans 14 residues. The CDR3 DNA reads TGTGCCAGCAGGGCAGGGGGCCCTAATGAAAAACTGTTTTTT. Encoded protein: CASRAGGPNEKLFF.

V gene TRBV9 combines with J gene TRBJ2-2, with D maybe TRBD2 (6 bases). Trimming stripped 1 base from V and 0 bases from J, with 10 bases between. Germline V gives CDR1 SGDLS, CDR2 YYNGEE. CDR3 size: 16 residues. The DNA for the CDR3 is TGTGCCAGCAGCGTATTCGGGACTGCGAACACCGGGGAGCTGTTTTTT. Its translation is CASSVFGTANTGELFF.

This clone was counted a few times. The V call is TRBV30, the J call TRBJ1-2; 7 bases agree with TRBD1. The V gene end was trimmed by 0 bases and the J gene end by 7 bases; junction bases not matched to a gene: 8. CDR1 is GTSNPN, CDR2 SVGIG, per germline (reference sequence). This CDR3 has 14 amino acids. In nucleotides, the CDR3 is TGTGCCTGGAGTGTAAAACAGGGGAGGATTGGCTACACCTTC. Protein: CAWSVKQGRIGYTF. Full variable domain (missing parts from reference TRBV30 and TRBJ1-2): SQTIHQWPATLVQPVGSPLSLECTVEGTSNPNLYWYRQAAGRGLQLLFYSVGIGQISSEVPQNLSASRPQDRQFILSSKKLLLSDSGFYLCAWSVKQGRIGYTFGSGTRLTVV.

The chain recombines TRBV19 with TRBJ1-4; the match to TRBD1 covers 8 bases. The V and J ends lost 5 bases and 8 bases, in that order; junction bases with no gene match: 10. CDR3 length: 15 amino acids. Germline loops: CDR1 LNHDA, CDR2 SQIVND (reference sequence). The DNA of the CDR3 is TGTGCCAGTAGTCCATCGCGGACAGGGCGGGAAAAACTGTTTTTT. This encodes CASSPSRTGREKLFF.

This clone was seen only a few times. The chain recombines TRBV10-3 with TRBJ1-1, with 9 positions matching TRBD1. Per germline, CDR1 ENHRY and CDR2 SYGVKD. CDR3 length equals 15 residues. The V gene end was trimmed by 5 bases and the J gene end by 5 bases; junction bases not matched to a gene: 9. DNA for the CDR3: TGTGCCATCAGTACCCCGACAGGGGGTCGGACTGAAGCTTTCTTT. Protein sequence: CAISTPTGGRTEAFF.

The chain employs TRBV4-3 and TRBJ1-2; 7 nucleotides align to TRBD1. Losses at the gene ends were 2 bases for V and 3 bases for J; bases not matched to a gene: 9. CDR1 is LGHNA and CDR2 is YSLEER in the germline V gene. This CDR3 spans 16 amino acids. CDR3 in amino acids: CASSQNSGQIDYGYTF. In DNA, the CDR3 is TGCGCCAGCAGCCAAAACTCGGGACAGATAGACTATGGCTACACCTTC.

The chain recombines TRBV19 with TRBJ2-2; perhaps TRBD1 as D (6 bases). Germline V gives CDR1 LNHDA, CDR2 SQIVND (reference sequence). V was cut by 5 bases and J by 4 bases, with 8 bases left in between. The CDR3 is 13 residues long. The CDR3 DNA sequence: TGTGCCAGTAGTCGGACAGCCACCGGGGAGCTGTTTTTT. Its translation is CASSRTATGELFF.

This rearrangement joins TRBV5-1 to TRBJ2-1; TRBD1 matches 7 bases. The germline gives CDR1 SGHRS, CDR2 YFSETQ. Trimming removed 4 bases from V and 2 bases from J; junction bases left unmatched: 6. This CDR3 comprises 15 residues. CDR3 bases: TGCGCCAGCAGCAGTTACAGGGGAACCTACAATGAGCAGTTCTTC. This codes for CASSSYRGTYNEQFF.

V and J are TRBV6-1 and TRBJ2-3; 12 nucleotides line up with TRBD2. There are 15 residues in the CDR3. Per germline, CDR1 MNHNS and CDR2 SASEGT. V gave up 7 bases and J gave up 0 bases; unmatched junction bases: 2. The CDR3: CASTGLAGSTDTQYF. CDR3 in DNA: TGTGCCAGCACTGGACTAGCGGGGAGCACAGATACGCAGTATTTT.

The chain uses TRBV5-1 and TRBJ2-5; D tentatively reads TRBD1 or TRBD2 (6 bases each). CDR1 is SGHRS, CDR2 YFSETQ, per germline. The CDR3 runs to 15 residues. The ends were cut back, 3 bases at V and 2 bases at J, with 14 bases in the middle. CDR3 nucleotides: TGCGCCAGCAGCTCTGGCGGAGGGGGTCAAGAGACCCAGTACTTC. Amino acid sequence: CASSSGGGGQETQYF.